This T cell receptor (beta chain) derives from a study of radiotherapy plus CTLA-4 blockade in lung cancer. Overall study results and limits: Subsequent to radiotherapy plus ipilimumab, tumor-derived TCR clones underwent expansion in blood.

The protocol was immunoSEQ multiplex PCR, while the TCRdb copy is restricted to in-frame clones and leaves out a portion. The table has about 39,000 clones, more than 75% seen once. Receiving focal radiation plus CTLA-4 blockade with ipilimumab were patients who had chemo-refractory metastatic non-small-cell lung cancer. The CDR3 is 16 residues long. V trimming: 2 bases; J trimming: 4 bases; junction bases outside the gene matches: 8. Germline V gives CDR1 SGHDN, CDR2 FVKESK. Worth noting for this clone: As yet, its antigen is unknown.

This sequence originates from a human donor with non-small cell lung cancer that progressed on radiotherapy plus ipilimumab. The chain combines TRBV14 with TRBJ2-3; 8 positions match TRBD2. The sequencing used peripheral blood, collected from a patient treated with radiotherapy plus ipilimumab. In DNA form, the CDR3 reads TGTGCCAGCAGCCAAATCACGGGGGGGCATGCAGATACGCAGTATTTT. It encodes CASSQITGGHADTQYF.